This T cell receptor (beta chain) was sequenced in a study of blood T cell repertoires in COVID-19. At the level of the study: Whether acute or convalescent, the COVID-19 samples came from the United States, Italy and Spain.

As processed by the authors: Amplification of reference gene primers provided the estimated nucleated cell counts. Data came from immunoSEQ multiplex PCR; TCRdb stores just in-frame clones and leaves some out. V, J and clone size were drawn from that table, and D and trimming were deduced from the DNA. The sample yields around 470,000 clones, roughly 91% seen once. This CDR3 is 13 amino acids long. V shed 5 bases and J shed 0 bases, with 7 bases lying between them. Germline V CDR1 and CDR2: SNHLY, FYNNEI. The age range of participants was about 18 to 95 years, with residence in approximately 25 US areas. Among Cohort 3 donors, those recovered had two negative PCRs, clearance, or symptom resolution.

Sequencing used PBMCs or T cells enriched from blood (not recorded which). The chain employs TRBV2 and TRBJ1-1, with D unresolved. The receptor comes from a man aged 18 to 29 who had recovered from COVID-19. The CDR3 region has the DNA TGTGCCAGCAGTTCCGAGATGAACACTGAAGCTTTCTTT. It yields the protein CASSSEMNTEAFF.